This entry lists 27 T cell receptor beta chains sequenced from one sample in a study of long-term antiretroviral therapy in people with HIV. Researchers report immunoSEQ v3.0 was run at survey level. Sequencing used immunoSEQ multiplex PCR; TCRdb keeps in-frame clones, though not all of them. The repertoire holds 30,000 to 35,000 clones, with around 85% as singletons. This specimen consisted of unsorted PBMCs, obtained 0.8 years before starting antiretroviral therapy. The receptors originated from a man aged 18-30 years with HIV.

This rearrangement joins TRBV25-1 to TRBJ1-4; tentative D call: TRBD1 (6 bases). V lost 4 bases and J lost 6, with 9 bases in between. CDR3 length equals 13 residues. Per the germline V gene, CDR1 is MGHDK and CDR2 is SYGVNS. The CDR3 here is CASSVWTDEKLFF. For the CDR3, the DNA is TGTGCCAGCAGTGTATGGACAGATGAAAAACTGTTTTTT. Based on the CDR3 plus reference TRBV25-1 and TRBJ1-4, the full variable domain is EADIYQTPRYLVIGTGKKITLECSQTMGHDKMYWYQQDPGMELHLIHYSYGVNSTEKGDLSSESTVSRIRTEHFPLTLESARPSHTSQYLCASSVWTDEKLFFGSGTQLSVL.

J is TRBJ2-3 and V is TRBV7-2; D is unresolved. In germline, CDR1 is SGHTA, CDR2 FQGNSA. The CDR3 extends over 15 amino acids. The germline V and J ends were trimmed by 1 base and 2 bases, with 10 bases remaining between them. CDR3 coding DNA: TGTGCCAGCAGCTTAGTTGGCAGTGACACAGATACGCAGTATTTT. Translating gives CASSLVGSDTDTQYF.

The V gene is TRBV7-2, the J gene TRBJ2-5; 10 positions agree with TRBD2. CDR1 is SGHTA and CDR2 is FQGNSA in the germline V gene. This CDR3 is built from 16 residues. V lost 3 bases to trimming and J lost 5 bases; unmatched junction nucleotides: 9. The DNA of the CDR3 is TGTGCCAGCAGCTTGATAAGCGGGGGGGCCTTGGAGACCCAGTACTTC. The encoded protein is CASSLISGGALETQYF.

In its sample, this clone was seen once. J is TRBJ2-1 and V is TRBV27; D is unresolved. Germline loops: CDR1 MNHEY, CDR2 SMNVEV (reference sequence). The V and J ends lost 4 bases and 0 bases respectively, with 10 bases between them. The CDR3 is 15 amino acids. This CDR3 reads CASSSKFSSYNEQFF. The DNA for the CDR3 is TGTGCCAGCAGTTCGAAGTTCAGCTCCTACAATGAGCAGTTCTTC.

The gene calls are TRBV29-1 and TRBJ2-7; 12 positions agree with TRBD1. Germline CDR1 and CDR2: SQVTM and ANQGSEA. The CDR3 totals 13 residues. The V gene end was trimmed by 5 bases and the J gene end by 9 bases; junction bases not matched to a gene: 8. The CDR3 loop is CSVPGTGGAGQYF. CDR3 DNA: TGCAGCGTTCCCGGGACAGGGGGCGCGGGGCAGTACTTC.

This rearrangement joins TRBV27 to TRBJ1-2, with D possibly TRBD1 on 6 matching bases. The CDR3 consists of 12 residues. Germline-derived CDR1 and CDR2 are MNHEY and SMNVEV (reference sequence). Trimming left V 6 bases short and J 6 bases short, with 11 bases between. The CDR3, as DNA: TGTGCCAGCAGACAAGGGGACAATGGCTACACCTTC. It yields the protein CASRQGDNGYTF.

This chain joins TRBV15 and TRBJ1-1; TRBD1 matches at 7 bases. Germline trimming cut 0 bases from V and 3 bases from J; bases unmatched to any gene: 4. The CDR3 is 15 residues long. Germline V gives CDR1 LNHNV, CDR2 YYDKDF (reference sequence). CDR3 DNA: TGTGCCACCAGCAGAGAACAGGGGCGGGACACTGAAGCTTTCTTT. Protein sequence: CATSREQGRDTEAFF.

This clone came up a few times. The CDR3: CATGPGLGTEAFF. The DNA for the CDR3 is TGTGCCACCGGGCCAGGATTGGGCACTGAAGCTTTCTTT. This rearrangement joins TRBV7-9 to TRBJ1-1; D ambiguous. The CDR3 contains 13 residues. Germline V gives CDR1 SEHNR, CDR2 FQNEAQ (reference sequence). The V end was cut by 10 bases, the J end by 4 bases, with 16 bases between.

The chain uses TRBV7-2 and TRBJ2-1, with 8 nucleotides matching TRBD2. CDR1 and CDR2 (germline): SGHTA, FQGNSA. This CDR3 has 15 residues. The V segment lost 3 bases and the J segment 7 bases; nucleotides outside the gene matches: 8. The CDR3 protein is CASSLSGGQGNEQFF. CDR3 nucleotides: TGTGCCAGCAGCTTGAGCGGGGGCCAGGGGAATGAGCAGTTCTTC.

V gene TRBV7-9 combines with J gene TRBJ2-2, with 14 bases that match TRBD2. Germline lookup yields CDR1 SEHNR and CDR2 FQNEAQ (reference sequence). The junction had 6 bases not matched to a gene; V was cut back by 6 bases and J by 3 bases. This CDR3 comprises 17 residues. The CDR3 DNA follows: TGTGCCAGCAGTAAGACTAGCGGGGGGGCTCACACCGGGGAGCTGTTTTTT. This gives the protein CASSKTSGGAHTGELFF.

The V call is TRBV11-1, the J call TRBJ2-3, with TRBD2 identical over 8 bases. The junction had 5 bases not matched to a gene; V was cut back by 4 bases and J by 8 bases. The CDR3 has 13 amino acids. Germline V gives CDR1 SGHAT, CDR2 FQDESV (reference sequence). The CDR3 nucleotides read TGTGCCAGCAGCTGGCCGGGAGGGGGTACGCAGTATTTT. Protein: CASSWPGGGTQYF.

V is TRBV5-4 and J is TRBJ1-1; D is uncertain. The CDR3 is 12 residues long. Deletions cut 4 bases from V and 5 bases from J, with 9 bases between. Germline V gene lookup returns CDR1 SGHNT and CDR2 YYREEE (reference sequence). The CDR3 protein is CASSKTLTEAFF. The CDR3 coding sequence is TGTGCCAGCAGCAAAACATTGACTGAAGCTTTCTTT.

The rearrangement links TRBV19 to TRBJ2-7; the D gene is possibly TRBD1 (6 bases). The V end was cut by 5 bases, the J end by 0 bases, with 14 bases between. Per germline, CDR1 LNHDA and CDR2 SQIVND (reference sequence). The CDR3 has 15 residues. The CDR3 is CASSAWTVSSYEQYF. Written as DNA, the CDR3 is TGTGCCAGTAGTGCCTGGACAGTTAGCTCCTACGAGCAGTACTTC. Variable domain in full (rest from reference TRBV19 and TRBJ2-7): DGGITQSPKYLFRKEGQNVTLSCEQNLNHDAMYWYRQDPGQGLRLIYYSQIVNDFQKGDIAEGYSVSREKKESFPLTVTSAQKNPTAFYLCASSAWTVSSYEQYFGPGTRLTVT.

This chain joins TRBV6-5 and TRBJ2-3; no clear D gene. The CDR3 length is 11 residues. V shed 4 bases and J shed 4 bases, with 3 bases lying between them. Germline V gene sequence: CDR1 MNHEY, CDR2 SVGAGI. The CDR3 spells CASSSADTQYF. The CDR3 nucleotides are TGTGCCAGCAGTTCGGCAGATACGCAGTATTTT.

The CDR3 sequence is CSVRNTGELFF. The CDR3 nucleotides are TGCAGTGTAAGGAACACCGGGGAGCTGTTTTTT. The chain has TRBV20-1 and TRBJ2-2, with D uncertain. V lost 7 bases and J lost 1, with 4 bases in between. This CDR3 region has 11 residues. CDR1 DFQATT and CDR2 SNEGSKA come from the germline V gene (reference sequence).

The CDR3 DNA follows: TGTGCCAGCAGCCCTACAGGGGGATTGGCCTATGGCTACACCTTC. Translated, it gives CASSPTGGLAYGYTF. V gene TRBV7-3 combines with J gene TRBJ1-2, with 8 positions matching TRBD1. CDR1 SGHTA and CDR2 FQGTGA come from the germline V gene. After removal of 5 bases from V and 4 bases from J, the junction contained 9 bases not matched to a gene. The CDR3 consists of 15 residues.

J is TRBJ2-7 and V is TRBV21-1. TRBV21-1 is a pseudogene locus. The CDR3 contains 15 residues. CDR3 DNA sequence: TGTGCCACCTCAGCAGGGGGGGGGAGGTGGTACGAGCAGTACTTC. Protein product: CATSAGGGRWYEQYF.

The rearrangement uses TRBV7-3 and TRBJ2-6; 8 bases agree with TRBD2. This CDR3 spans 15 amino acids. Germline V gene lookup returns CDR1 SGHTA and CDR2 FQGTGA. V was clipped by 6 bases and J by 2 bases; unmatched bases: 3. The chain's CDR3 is CASSHGGAGANVLTF. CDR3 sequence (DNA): TGTGCCAGCAGTCACGGGGGGGCTGGGGCCAACGTCCTGACTTTC.

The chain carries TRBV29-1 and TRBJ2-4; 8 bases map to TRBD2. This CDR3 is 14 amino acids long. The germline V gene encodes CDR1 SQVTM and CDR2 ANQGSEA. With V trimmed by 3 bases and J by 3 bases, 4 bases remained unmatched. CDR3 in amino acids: CSVEGLAGKNIQYF. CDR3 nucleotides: TGCAGCGTTGAGGGGCTAGCGGGCAAAAACATTCAGTACTTC.

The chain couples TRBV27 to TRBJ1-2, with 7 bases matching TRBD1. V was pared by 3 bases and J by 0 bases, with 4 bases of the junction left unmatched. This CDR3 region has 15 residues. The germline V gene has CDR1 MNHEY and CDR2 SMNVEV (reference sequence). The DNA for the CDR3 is TGTGCCAGCAGTTTGTGGACAGGCTCTAACTATGGCTACACCTTC. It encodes CASSLWTGSNYGYTF.

DNA for the CDR3: TGCGCCAGCAGCCCCTCCGGGCAGGGCGGTTTGGAAGCTTTCTTT. Translation gives CASSPSGQGGLEAFF. The V call is TRBV4-3, the J call TRBJ1-1; D perhaps matches TRBD1 (5 bases). V was shortened by 4 bases and J by 8 bases, with 20 bases between the two germline ends. The CDR3 loop spans 15 amino acids. The germline V gene has CDR1 LGHNA and CDR2 YSLEER.

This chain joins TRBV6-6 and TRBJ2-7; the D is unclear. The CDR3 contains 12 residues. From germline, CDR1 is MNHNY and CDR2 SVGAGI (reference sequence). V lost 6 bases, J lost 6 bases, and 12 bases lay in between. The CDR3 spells CASSPGLPEQYF. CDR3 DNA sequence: TGTGCCAGCAGCCCCGGGTTACCCGAGCAGTACTTC.

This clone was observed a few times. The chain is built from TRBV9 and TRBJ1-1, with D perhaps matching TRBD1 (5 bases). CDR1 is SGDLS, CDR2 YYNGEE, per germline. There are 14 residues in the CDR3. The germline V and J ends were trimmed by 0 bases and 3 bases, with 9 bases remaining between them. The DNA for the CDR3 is TGTGCCAGCAGCGTAGCAGGGTACGACACTGAAGCTTTCTTT. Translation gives CASSVAGYDTEAFF.

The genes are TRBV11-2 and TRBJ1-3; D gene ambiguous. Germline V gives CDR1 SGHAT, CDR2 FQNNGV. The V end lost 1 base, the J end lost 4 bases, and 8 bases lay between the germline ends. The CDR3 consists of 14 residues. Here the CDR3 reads CASSLGGAGNTIYF. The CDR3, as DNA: TGTGCCAGCAGCTTAGGGGGAGCCGGAAACACCATATATTTT.

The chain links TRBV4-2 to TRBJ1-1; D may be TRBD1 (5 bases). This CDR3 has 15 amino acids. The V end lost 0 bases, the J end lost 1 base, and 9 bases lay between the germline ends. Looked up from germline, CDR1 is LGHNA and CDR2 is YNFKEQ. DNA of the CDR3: TGTGCCAGCAGCCAAGATCAGGGAAAGAACACTGAAGCTTTCTTT. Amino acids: CASSQDQGKNTEAFF.

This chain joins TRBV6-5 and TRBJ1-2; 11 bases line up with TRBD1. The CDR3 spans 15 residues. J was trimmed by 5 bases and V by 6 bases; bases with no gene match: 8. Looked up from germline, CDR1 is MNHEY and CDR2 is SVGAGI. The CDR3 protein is CASSSLDRGPYGYTF. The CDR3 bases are TGTGCCAGCAGCTCCCTGGACAGGGGGCCGTATGGCTACACCTTC.

DNA of the CDR3: TGTGCCAGCAGCGTCCTAGACAGACGGGTACAAGAGACCCAGTACTTC. Its protein is CASSVLDRRVQETQYF. The rearrangement joins TRBV7-9 to TRBJ2-5; TRBD1 is a possible D gene (5 bases). Germline CDR1 SEHNR, CDR2 FQNEAQ (reference sequence). The CDR3 is 16 residues long. V was trimmed by 5 bases and J by 2 bases, leaving 18 bases between them. The whole variable domain, filled in from reference TRBV7-9 and TRBJ2-5, reads DTGVSQNPRHKITKRGQNVTFRCDPISEHNRLYWYRQTLGQGPEFLTYFQNEAQLEKSRLLSDRFSAERPKGSFSTLEIQRTEQGDSAMYLCASSVLDRRVQETQYFGPGTRLLVL.